This T cell receptor (beta chain) appears in the sequencing data of a study of CD8+CD57+ T cells in acquired aplastic anemia. The wider study: Sorted CD4+ plus CD8+ cells gave DNA averaging roughly 2.9 ug. Study results and limitations: Patients and controls shared under 30 CD8+ CDR3 sequences, highly expressed in patients. No significant patient-versus-control difference appeared in CD8+ Simpson's diversity.

CDR3 length: 13 residues. Germline assignment: CDR1 SEHNR and CDR2 FQNEAQ (reference sequence). Only patients with CD8+CD57+ cell expansion on flow cytometry were chosen for sequencing. Blood was sampled before the patients had received any therapy. CDR3 and TCR beta VDJ profiling relied on genomic DNA as the template. TCRdb processed the reads anew with MiXCR; each CDR3 protein has one entry. The table has 260,000 or so distinct CDR3 sequences, roughly half seen once. Comments on this clonotype: The antigen remains undetermined. At one end, the junction sequence differs from germline, possibly due to a read error.

The V and J genes are TRBV7-9 and TRBJ1-1; D is undetermined. Material: sorted CD4+, CD8+, or CD8+CD57+ T cells (not recorded which) from PBMCs. The receptor was derived from a human donor with aplastic anemia. As DNA, the CDR3 is TGCGCCAGCAGCTTAGAGGGAGAGACTGAAGCTTTCTTT. Protein: CASSLEGETEAFF. The variable domain in full, completed from reference TRBV7-9 and TRBJ1-1, reads DTGVSQNPRHKITKRGQNVTFRCDPISEHNRLYWYRQTLGQGPEFLTYFQNEAQLEKSRLLSDRFSAERPKGSFSTLEIQRTEQGDSAMYLCASSLEGETEAFFGQGTRLTVV.